These 3 T cell receptor beta chains were sequenced from one sample in a study of shared clonotypes between healthy human individuals. The assay was immunoSEQ multiplex PCR, and TCRdb's table has in-frame clones only and misses some. The table has 950,000 to 1,300,000 clones, roughly 70% seen once. The sequenced sample was memory CD4+ T cells sorted from blood. Sample subset: CD45RA-negative fraction. These receptors were collected from a man aged 18 to 30 in good health.

The chain uses TRBV7-2 and TRBJ1-4; D gene unclear. The CDR3 loop spans 14 amino acids. CDR1 is SGHTA, CDR2 FQGNSA, per germline. V lost 5 bases and J 7 bases, leaving 14 bases between the germline ends. CDR3 DNA sequence: TGTGCCAGCAGCCCGGACGAGGGTACTGAAAAACTGTTTTTT. Residues: CASSPDEGTEKLFF.

This clone was observed a few times. The V gene is TRBV18, the J gene TRBJ1-1; D gene ambiguous. V was shortened by 2 bases and J by 1 base, with 8 bases between the two germline ends. This CDR3 comprises 14 residues. CDR1 is KGHSH and CDR2 is LQKENI in the germline V gene. CDR3 bases: TGTGCCAGCTCACCATCCGGAGCGAACACTGAAGCTTTCTTT. The encoded protein is CASSPSGANTEAFF.

The V call is TRBV5-1, the J call TRBJ2-7; the match to TRBD2 covers 11 bases. CDR1 and CDR2 from the germline V gene are SGHRS and YFSETQ. The CDR3 totals 16 residues. V shed 4 bases, J shed 0 bases, and the junction held 6 bases outside the gene matches. CDR3 sequence: CASSPETSGTSYEQYF. CDR3 nucleotide sequence: TGCGCCAGCAGCCCGGAGACTAGCGGGACCTCCTACGAGCAGTACTTC.